Each of the 3 T cell receptor beta chains below was sequenced from the same sample in a study of graft-versus-host responses after intestinal transplantation. The data were produced by immunoSEQ multiplex PCR, yet TCRdb's version contains in-frame clones alone and is incomplete. Among some 40,000 clones listed, about 90% were seen once. Source: PBMCs, taken 300 to 330 days after intestinal transplant. These receptors were taken from a human patient who received an intestinal transplant, so some T cells may come from the graft donor.

This clone was picked up one time. V usage is TRBV7-7 and J usage is TRBJ2-5; 9 nucleotides line up with TRBD1. Germline CDR1 and CDR2: SSHAT and FNYEAQ (reference sequence). Losses at the gene ends were 1 base for V and 4 bases for J; bases not matched to a gene: 4. The CDR3 length is 15 residues. The CDR3 spells CASSLGDRVAETQYF. In DNA form, the CDR3 reads TGTGCCAGCAGCTTAGGGGACAGGGTGGCAGAGACCCAGTACTTC. Supplemented by reference TRBV7-7 and TRBJ2-5, the full variable domain reads GAGVSQSPRYKVTKRGQDVTLRCDPISSHATLYWYQQALGQGPEFLTYFNYEAQPDKSGLPSDRFSAERPEGSISTLTIQRTEQRDSAMYRCASSLGDRVAETQYFGPGTRLLVL.

CDR3 loop: CASRGDEKGGETQYF. In nucleotides, the CDR3 is TGTGCCAGCAGGGGGGATGAGAAGGGCGGGGAGACCCAGTACTTC. The chain links TRBV28 to TRBJ2-5; the D call may be TRBD1 or TRBD2 (5 bases each). Germline V gene data show CDR1 as MDHEN and CDR2 as SYDVKM. The CDR3 is 15 residues long. V was trimmed by 6 bases and J by 5 bases, leaving 19 bases between them.

The rearrangement joins TRBV14 to TRBJ2-2; D is unresolved. The CDR3 has 17 residues. Germline loops: CDR1 SGHDN, CDR2 FVKESK. Trimming removed 0 bases from V and 0 bases from J, with 11 bases in between. In DNA form, the CDR3 reads TGTGCCAGCAGCCAAGATTCTTGGGCAACGAACACCGGGGAGCTGTTTTTT. It specifies CASSQDSWATNTGELFF. The entire variable domain, with the rest obtained from reference TRBV14 and TRBJ2-2, is as follows: EAGVTQFPSHSVIEKGQTVTLRCDPISGHDNLYWYRRVMGKEIKFLLHFVKESKQDESGMPNNRFLAERTGGTYSTLKVQPAELEDSGVYFCASSQDSWATNTGELFFGEGSRLTVL.